A selection of T cell receptor beta chains follows, all from one sample in a study of blood T cell repertoires in COVID-19. TCRdb keeps only in-frame clones here, not all; method: immunoSEQ multiplex PCR. The sample lists about 180,000 clones; 89% were seen once. What was sequenced was peripheral blood. The receptors originated from a man aged 18 to 30 who had recovered from COVID-19. Both conserved end residues are part of each CDR3. D genes are given only for firm matches. Expanded clones are given a class, and other clones once, few, many or no size at all.

v_call	cdr3_length	j_call	d_call	clone_size	cdr3_aa	cdr3_nt
TRBV20-1	15	TRBJ2-5	TRBD2	NA	CSASGSGRILETQYF	TGCAGTGCTAGTGGTAGCGGGAGGATCTTGGAGACCCAGTACTTC
TRBV9	15	TRBJ2-1	NA	NA	CASSQGPVAYNEQFF	TGTGCCAGCAGCCAGGGGCCGGTGGCCTACAATGAGCAGTTCTTC
TRBV7-3	12	TRBJ1-1	TRBD1	NA	CASSSGTGRAFF	TGTGCCAGCAGCTCTGGGACAGGGAGAGCTTTCTTT
TRBV30	14	TRBJ2-5	NA	NA	CAWRYWESQETQYF	TGTGCCTGGAGGTACTGGGAGTCACAAGAGACCCAGTACTTC
TRBV19	15	TRBJ1-2	TRBD1	NA	CATTGTTGGSYGYTF	TGTGCCACCACCGGTACGACAGGGGGCAGCTATGGCTACACCTTC
TRBV7-2	18	TRBJ1-3	TRBD1	NA	CASSLAATGGRRGNTIYF	TGTGCCAGCAGCTTAGCGGCTACAGGGGGCCGAAGGGGAAACACCATATATTTT
TRBV5-4	17	TRBJ2-3	TRBD2	NA	CASSLMGLAGATDTQYF	TGTGCCAGCAGCTTGATGGGACTAGCGGGAGCGACAGATACGCAGTATTTT
TRBV3-1/TRBV3-2	17	TRBJ2-7	TRBD2	NA	CASSQSRTSGRAHEQYF	TGTGCCAGCAGCCAGAGCCGAACTAGCGGGAGGGCCCACGAGCAGTACTTC
TRBV6-5	15	TRBJ2-7	NA	once	CASRGGGQGGYEQYF	TGTGCCAGCAGGGGAGGGGGACAAGGGGGATACGAGCAGTACTTC
TRBV24-1	16	TRBJ2-1	TRBD2	NA	CATSDPGTSGLNEQFF	TGTGCCACCAGTGATCCCGGGACTAGCGGCCTGAATGAGCAGTTCTTC
TRBV27	15	TRBJ2-5	TRBD2	NA	CASSGLAGAKGTQYF	TGTGCCAGCAGTGGCCTAGCGGGAGCAAAGGGGACCCAGTACTTC
TRBV7-8	16	TRBJ2-2	NA	NA	CASSPPARTGTGELFF	TGTGCCAGCAGCCCCCCGGCCCGAACGGGCACCGGGGAGCTGTTTTTT
TRBV4-3	14	TRBJ2-3	TRBD2	NA	CASSQEGSGGTQYF	TGCGCCAGCAGCCAAGAAGGGTCCGGGGGGACGCAGTATTTT
TRBV9	13	TRBJ1-1	NA	NA	CASSPQGGNEAFF	TGTGCCAGCAGCCCCCAGGGTGGGAATGAAGCTTTCTTT
TRBV5-4	18	TRBJ2-1	TRBD2	NA	CASSPPGKRGGIVNEQFF	TGTGCCAGCAGCCCTCCGGGGAAGCGGGGAGGGATCGTCAATGAGCAGTTCTTC
TRBV27	13	TRBJ2-5	NA	NA	CASSFQRGETQYF	TGTGCCAGCAGTTTTCAGAGAGGAGAGACCCAGTACTTC
TRBV24-1	13	TRBJ1-2	NA	NA	CATSDRARGGYTF	TGTGCCACCAGTGATCGTGCCCGGGGGGGCTACACCTTC
TRBV30	15	TRBJ2-7	TRBD1	NA	CAWTEPGQGFSEQYF	TGTGCCTGGACCGAGCCGGGACAGGGGTTTTCCGAGCAGTACTTC
TRBV7-9	16	TRBJ2-2	NA	NA	CASSPVIAENTGELFF	TGTGCCAGCAGCCCCGTAATAGCGGAGAACACCGGGGAGCTGTTTTTT
TRBV19	13	TRBJ2-3	NA	few	CASSLLVADTQYF	TGTGCCAGTAGCTTACTAGTAGCAGATACGCAGTATTTT
TRBV5-5	15	TRBJ1-6	NA	few	CASSPSEMDSSPLHF	TGTGCCAGCAGCCCCAGCGAAATGGATAGTTCACCCCTCCACTTT
TRBV9	16	TRBJ1-2	TRBD1	once	CASSVLTGVDGYGYTF	TGTGCCAGCAGCGTGTTGACAGGGGTCGACGGCTATGGCTACACCTTC
TRBV7-2	16	TRBJ1-1	NA	NA	CASSPGGAGRGTEAFF	TGTGCCAGCAGCCCAGGCGGGGCAGGTAGGGGCACTGAAGCTTTCTTT
TRBV19	15	TRBJ2-5	TRBD2	NA	CASTSGTSGGETQYF	TGTGCCAGTACCTCCGGGACTAGCGGGGGAGAGACCCAGTACTTC
TRBV9	13	TRBJ1-3	NA	NA	CASSVNSGNTIYF	TGTGCCAGCAGCGTTAACTCTGGAAACACCATATATTTT
TRBV27	15	TRBJ2-2	NA	NA	CASSFGTANTGELFF	TGTGCCAGCAGTTTTGGTACGGCGAACACCGGGGAGCTGTTTTTT
TRBV28	13	TRBJ1-4	NA	once	CASRPTESEKLFF	TGTGCCAGCAGACCGACAGAGAGTGAAAAACTGTTTTTT
TRBV7-9	14	TRBJ2-7	NA	NA	CASSLLSRGYEQYF	TGTGCCAGCAGCTTACTGAGCAGGGGATACGAGCAGTACTTC
TRBV27	15	TRBJ2-3	NA	NA	CASSWGGAGTDTQYF	TGTGCCAGCAGTTGGGGGGGGGCTGGCACAGATACGCAGTATTTT
TRBV5-1	18	TRBJ2-5	NA	NA	CASSYRLSGSRVEETQYF	TGCGCCAGCAGCTACCGACTTTCGGGGTCGCGGGTTGAAGAGACCCAGTACTTC
TRBV6-6	13	TRBJ2-7	TRBD1	NA	CASSYRTGNEQYF	TGTGCCAGCAGTTACCGGACAGGGAATGAGCAGTACTTC
TRBV11-2	15	TRBJ2-1	TRBD2	NA	CASSLGLAGSNEQFF	TGTGCCAGCAGCTTAGGACTAGCGGGAAGCAATGAGCAGTTCTTC
TRBV7-3	17	TRBJ2-6	TRBD1	NA	CASSSQGAQSGANVLTF	TGTGCCAGCAGCTCACAGGGGGCGCAGTCTGGGGCCAACGTCCTGACTTTC
TRBV13	15	TRBJ2-6	NA	NA	CASSSRLSGANVLTF	TGTGCCAGCAGCTCCAGATTGTCTGGGGCCAACGTCCTGACTTTC
TRBV4-1	14	TRBJ1-1	NA	NA	CASSHPQRAEEAFF	TGCGCCAGCAGCCACCCCCAGAGGGCGGAAGAAGCTTTCTTT
TRBV24-1	13	TRBJ1-1	TRBD1	NA	CATSDRTGVAAFF	TGTGCCACCAGTGATAGGACAGGGGTCGCAGCTTTCTTT
TRBV5-1	16	TRBJ2-3	TRBD2	NA	CASSLARTGGTDTQYF	TGCGCCAGCAGCTTGGCCAGGACGGGAGGTACAGATACGCAGTATTTT
TRBV25-1	14	TRBJ2-1	NA	NA	CASSELASYNEQFF	TGTGCCAGCAGTGAACTAGCGTCTTACAATGAGCAGTTCTTC
TRBV6-2/TRBV6-3	12	TRBJ2-7	NA	NA	CASSSHRGEQYF	TGTGCCAGCAGCTCCCACCGGGGGGAGCAGTACTTC
TRBV27	16	TRBJ2-3	TRBD1	NA	CASSPTDRALTDTQYF	TGTGCCAGCAGTCCGACAGACAGGGCCCTCACAGATACGCAGTATTTT
TRBV12-1	17	TRBJ2-7	NA	NA	CASSLTGGREERHEQYF	TGTGCCAGCAGCCTTACAGGGGGACGGGAGGAGCGCCACGAGCAGTACTTC
TRBV6-5	13	TRBJ2-5	TRBD2	NA	CASSRLAGGTQYF	TGTGCCAGCAGCAGACTAGCTGGAGGGACCCAGTACTTC
TRBV6-1	17	TRBJ2-1	NA	NA	CASSEARGLRYGNEQFF	TGTGCCAGCAGTGAAGCGCGAGGACTTCGATATGGGAATGAGCAGTTCTTC
TRBV28	14	TRBJ1-4	NA	NA	CASSLGPGQEKLFF	TGTGCCAGCAGTTTAGGACCTGGACAGGAAAAACTGTTTTTT
TRBV18	11	TRBJ1-1	NA	NA	CASSEYTEAFF	TGTGCCAGCTCAGAGTACACTGAAGCTTTCTTT
TRBV2	13	TRBJ1-6	TRBD1	NA	CAGGQGINSPLHF	TGTGCCGGCGGACAGGGGATAAATTCACCCCTCCACTTT
TRBV6-4	17	TRBJ2-3	TRBD2	NA	CASSDSPAGGGTDTQYF	TGTGCCAGCAGTGACTCACCAGCGGGAGGAGGCACAGATACGCAGTATTTT